The text below deals with one T cell receptor beta chain. The antigen remains undetermined. Reverse transcription of about 0.45 to 1 ug RNA was carried out with random hexamers. A multiplex approach, immunoSEQ multiplex PCR, amplified TCR beta CDR3 across 54 Vbeta and 13 Jbeta. TCRdb reprocessed the immunoSEQ multiplex PCR reads via MiXCR and lists one record per CDR3 protein. There are 300,000 to 350,000 distinct CDR3 sequences in the sample; about 90% occur only once, and 0.06% to 0.075% lies in the top ten. This record comes from a study of CD8 T cells in Susac syndrome. Study-level results: Individuals included in the TCR sequencing and HLA analysis were acknowledged by the study to be relatively few in number.

Sequencing of TCR beta was carried out in blood CD8+ and CD4+ T cells. Deletions cut 3 bases from V and 4 bases from J, with 15 bases between. Germline V gene sequence: CDR1 KGHDR, CDR2 SFDVKD. The CDR3 totals 16 residues. The sample consisted of CD4+ T cells from PBMCs. The rearrangement uses TRBV24-1 and TRBJ2-1; maybe TRBD2 (6 bases). The origin of this receptor is a human donor with multiple sclerosis. CDR3 protein: CATSDTGLSSYNEQFF. The CDR3 region has the DNA TGTGCCACCAGTGATACGGGACTCTCTTCTTACAATGAGCAGTTCTTC.